The 5 T cell receptor beta chains reported below all come from one sample, sequenced in a study of human T cells and chemical hapten exposure. One entry per CDR3 protein results from TCRdb running MiXCR on the RACE reads. Among 74,000 or so distinct CDR3 sequences listed, about 11% were seen once. Time point meaning: patch test 1, 2 weeks after DPC sensitization. Treatment in this sample: therapeutic diphenylcyclopropenone sensitization with weekly scalp DPC. Sample: whole blood, taken in connection with sensitization to the hapten diphenylcyclopropenone (DPC). These receptor sequences come from a woman aged 55 to 70 with alopecia areata. Some clones in this sample may be carry-over from other donors' samples.

This chain uses TRBV10-3 with TRBJ2-2; TRBD1 agrees at 7 bases. J was trimmed by 0 bases and V by 8 bases; bases with no gene match: 6. The CDR3 sequence is 15 residues long. Germline V CDR1 and CDR2: ENHRY, SYGVKD. CDR3 in DNA: TGTGCCATCCGGACTGGGACAGCGAACACCGGGGAGCTGTTTTTT. It is translated as CAIRTGTANTGELFF.

The V and J genes are TRBV15 and TRBJ1-5; tentatively, D is TRBD1 (5 bases). This CDR3 spans 14 amino acids. Per germline, CDR1 LNHNV and CDR2 YYDKDF (reference sequence). Trimming took off 2 bases at V and 7 bases at J, with 12 bases between the two ends. The chain's CDR3 is CATSRLGEGQPQHF. The CDR3, as DNA: TGTGCCACCAGCAGATTAGGGGAAGGCCAGCCCCAGCATTTT.

About this clonotype itself: Just one base apart from a much larger clone, this may be a read error. The chain couples TRBV30 to TRBJ1-5; no definite D call. Germline lookup yields CDR1 GTSNPN and CDR2 SVGIG (reference sequence). The CDR3 totals 15 residues. The CDR3 region has the DNA TGTGCCTGTAGTGTACGAGACGCTGGGCATCAGCCCCAGCATTTT. Amino acid sequence: CACSVRDAGHQPQHF. The whole variable domain, remainder taken from reference TRBV30 and TRBJ1-5, is SQTIHQWPATLVQPVGSPLSLECTVEGTSNPNLYWYRQAAGRGLQLLFYSVGIGQISSEVPQNLSASRPQDRQFILSSKKLLLSDSGFYLCACSVRDAGHQPQHFGDGTRLSIL.

The V call is TRBV5-6, the J call TRBJ1-1; 9 nucleotides line up with TRBD1. The CDR3 consists of 16 residues. The germline V gene encodes CDR1 SGHDT and CDR2 YYEEEE. Losses at the gene ends were 4 bases for V and 1 base for J; bases not matched to a gene: 8. CDR3 sequence reads: CASSTYPGQGNTEAFF. In nucleotides, the CDR3 is TGTGCCAGCAGCACTTACCCGGGACAGGGGAACACTGAAGCTTTCTTT.

There are many counts of this clonotype. The chain links TRBV4-2 to TRBJ1-3; D remains ambiguous. This CDR3 region has 17 residues. Trimming shortened V by 1 base and J by 1 base, and 14 bases separated the two germline ends. Germline loops: CDR1 LGHNA, CDR2 YNFKEQ. In DNA, the CDR3 is TGTGCCAGCAGCCAAGCGTCCGGGATAGGGTCTGGAAACACCATATATTTT. It is translated as CASSQASGIGSGNTIYF.